One and the same sample provided the 23 T cell receptor beta chains below, sequenced in a study of cytomegalovirus exposure and HLA in healthy donors. Researchers ran the PCR with 60 Vbeta and 13 Jbeta primers. TCRdb's copy holds only in-frame clones and misses some; the assay was immunoSEQ multiplex PCR. The sample contains over 90,000 clones, around four fifths of which appear only once. The material sequenced was PBMCs. These receptors were taken from a man between 35 and 55 years old in good health and CMV-seronegative.

The chain joins TRBV5-6 to TRBJ2-1; D perhaps matches TRBD1 (6 bases). Germline assignment: CDR1 SGHDT and CDR2 YYEEEE. The V and J ends lost 0 bases and 8 bases respectively, with 15 bases between them. The CDR3 covers 15 residues. CDR3 amino acids: CASSLELGGTHEQFF. CDR3 nucleotides: TGTGCCAGCAGCTTGGAACTAGGGGGTACACATGAGCAGTTCTTC.

This clone showed up just a few times. The V and J genes are TRBV5-6 and TRBJ1-1; D gene ambiguous. Germline V gene data show CDR1 as SGHDT and CDR2 as YYEEEE. This CDR3 is built from 13 residues. The V end was cut by 5 bases, the J end by 5 bases, with 13 bases between. CDR3 sequence: CASSYGAGTEAFF. The CDR3 nucleotides are TGTGCCAGCAGTTATGGCGCGGGGACTGAAGCTTTCTTT. Full variable domain (outside the CDR3, taken from reference TRBV5-6 and TRBJ1-1): DAGVTQSPTHLIKTRGQQVTLRCSPKSGHDTVSWYQQALGQGPQFIFQYYEEEERQRGNFPDRFSGHQFPNYSSELNVNALLLGDSALYLCASSYGAGTEAFFGQGTRLTVV.

The J gene is TRBJ2-1, the V gene TRBV7-9, with a weak D call TRBD2 (6 bases). The CDR3 extends over 12 amino acids. Germline CDR1 is SEHNR and CDR2 is FQNEAQ (reference sequence). Between the trimmed V and J ends, which lost 6 bases and 8 bases, there was a span of 11 bases. The DNA of the CDR3 is TGTGCCAGCAGTAGACTAGGGGATGAGCAGTTCTTC. It yields the protein CASSRLGDEQFF.

The gene calls are TRBV14 and TRBJ1-1; tentatively, D is TRBD1 (6 bases). The CDR3 contains 16 residues. The V gene's germline CDR1 is SGHDN and CDR2 FVKESK. V lost 4 bases, J lost 0 bases, and 15 bases lay in between. CDR3: CASSLSGVFMNTEAFF. For the CDR3, the DNA is TGTGCCAGCAGCCTTTCAGGGGTCTTCATGAACACTGAAGCTTTCTTT.

The rearrangement joins TRBV5-4 to TRBJ2-1; TRBD2 aligns across 8 bases. The CDR3 totals 16 residues. Losses at the gene ends were 4 bases for V and 2 bases for J; bases not matched to a gene: 8. CDR1 and CDR2 (germline): SGHNT, YYREEE (reference sequence). The CDR3 is CASSPISGGAYNEQFF. CDR3 in DNA: TGTGCCAGCAGCCCGATTTCCGGGGGGGCCTACAATGAGCAGTTCTTC.

This clone was counted once. V usage is TRBV9 and J usage is TRBJ2-3; maybe TRBD2 (5 bases). Germline CDR1 reads SGDLS; CDR2 reads YYNGEE. This CDR3 region has 12 residues. V was clipped by 4 bases and J by 6 bases, with 9 bases between them. CDR3 coding DNA: TGTGCCAGCAGCCCCCGCGGGGATACGCAGTATTTT. Translation: CASSPRGDTQYF.

The V gene is TRBV10-3, the J gene TRBJ1-5; maybe TRBD1 (5 bases). The CDR3 contains 15 residues. The germline CDR1 and CDR2 sequences are ENHRY and SYGVKD. Trimming cost V 3 bases and J 8 bases, with 17 bases left between them. CDR3 coding DNA: TGTGCCATCAGTGATCCTACTTGGGGCGTGGAGCCCCAGCATTTT. It specifies CAISDPTWGVEPQHF.

With regard to this clone: The junction departs from the called germline gene at one end, perhaps through a read error. V gene TRBV30 combines with J gene TRBJ2-7; TRBD1 matches at 7 bases. Germline V lookup: CDR1 GTSNPN, CDR2 SVGIG (reference sequence). The CDR3 spans 15 residues. The CDR3 loop reads CAWSVRDSWSSEQYF. DNA for the CDR3: TGTGCCTGGAGTGTTCGGGACAGTTGGTCCTCCGAGCAGTACTTC.

The chain carries TRBV19 and TRBJ2-2, with 8 bases lining up with TRBD1. Germline lookup yields CDR1 LNHDA and CDR2 SQIVND (reference sequence). Trimming took 9 bases from V and 6 from J; bases not matched to a gene: 12. The CDR3 spans 15 residues. The CDR3 is CASLPTGGHPGELFF. Here the CDR3 DNA reads TGTGCCAGCCTACCTACAGGGGGGCACCCCGGGGAGCTGTTTTTT. The full variable domain, in which reference TRBV19 and TRBJ2-2 provide the parts outside the CDR3, is DGGITQSPKYLFRKEGQNVTLSCEQNLNHDAMYWYRQDPGQGLRLIYYSQIVNDFQKGDIAEGYSVSREKKESFPLTVTSAQKNPTAFYLCASLPTGGHPGELFFGEGSRLTVL.

The chain couples TRBV30 to TRBJ1-4, with 7 bases aligning to TRBD1. This CDR3 has 15 residues. J lost 8 bases, V lost 0 bases, and 9 bases had no gene match. Germline values: CDR1 GTSNPN, CDR2 SVGIG (reference sequence). CDR3: CAWSVLRGGPEKLFF. The CDR3, as DNA: TGTGCCTGGAGTGTACTGCGAGGGGGCCCAGAAAAACTGTTTTTT. The full variable domain, completed using reference TRBV30 and TRBJ1-4, is SQTIHQWPATLVQPVGSPLSLECTVEGTSNPNLYWYRQAAGRGLQLLFYSVGIGQISSEVPQNLSASRPQDRQFILSSKKLLLSDSGFYLCAWSVLRGGPEKLFFGSGTQLSVL.

The V call is TRBV6-5, the J call TRBJ2-1; 7 bases agree with TRBD2. Germline V gene lookup returns CDR1 MNHEY and CDR2 SVGAGI. The ends lost 10 bases at V and 4 bases at J; junction bases unmatched: 13. This CDR3 is 15 amino acids long. CDR3 sequence (DNA): TGTGCCACCTGCCCTGGGGGGGGGAGGTACAATGAGCAGTTCTTC. It codes for CATCPGGGRYNEQFF.

The chain combines TRBV5-1 with TRBJ1-2; 9 bases map to TRBD1. Germline trimming cut 3 bases from V and 4 bases from J; bases unmatched to any gene: 13. CDR3 length equals 17 residues. Germline loops: CDR1 SGHRS, CDR2 YFSETQ. The CDR3 region has the DNA TGCGCCAGCAGCTCCCACCACGGGACAGGGCCGTTCTATGGCTACACCTTC. The encoded protein is CASSSHHGTGPFYGYTF.

This clone was counted a few times. J is TRBJ1-3 and V is TRBV7-6; TRBD1 aligns across 8 bases. The CDR3 spans 17 residues. Germline CDR1 reads SGHVS; CDR2 reads FNYEAQ. Unmatched junction bases numbered 15, after V lost 5 bases and J lost 6 bases. DNA for the CDR3: TGTGCCAGCAGCCCCACTTGGGTAGGACAGGGAGAAAACACCATATATTTT. Protein product: CASSPTWVGQGENTIYF.

J is TRBJ2-3 and V is TRBV15; D not resolved. The CDR3 has 12 amino acids. Germline CDR1 and CDR2: LNHNV and YYDKDF (reference sequence). V was shortened by 4 bases and J by 2 bases, with 4 bases between the two germline ends. CDR3 sequence (DNA): TGTGCCACCAGCAAAGCCACAGATACGCAGTATTTT. It yields the protein CATSKATDTQYF.

The rearrangement links TRBV6-1 to TRBJ1-1; 10 bases match TRBD1. J gave up 11 bases and V 7 bases, and 13 bases lay outside the gene matches. Germline V lookup: CDR1 MNHNS, CDR2 SASEGT. This CDR3 is 14 amino acids long. CDR3 in amino acids: CASIRGQGVPNAFF. The DNA of the CDR3 is TGTGCCAGCATTAGAGGACAGGGGGTCCCGAATGCTTTCTTT.

The genes are TRBV19 and TRBJ1-1, with D tentatively TRBD1 (6 bases). V was clipped by 10 bases and J by 1 base, with 16 bases between them. CDR1 is LNHDA and CDR2 is SQIVND in the germline V gene (reference sequence). This CDR3 has 14 residues. The CDR3 spells CATYRDSTNTEAFF. CDR3 nucleotides: TGTGCCACCTACAGGGATTCTACGAACACTGAAGCTTTCTTT.

This clone showed up just a few times. This chain joins TRBV7-9 and TRBJ2-7, with D maybe TRBD2 (6 bases). This CDR3 has 13 amino acids. Germline CDR1 reads SEHNR; CDR2 reads FQNEAQ (reference sequence). V lost 3 bases and J 7 bases, leaving 13 bases between the germline ends. This CDR3 is CASSFGHAGEQYF. The CDR3 region has the DNA TGTGCCAGCAGCTTCGGTCATGCGGGGGAGCAGTACTTC.

V usage is TRBV7-2 and J usage is TRBJ1-5; no firm D call. Germline-derived CDR1 and CDR2 are SGHTA and FQGNSA. The V end lost 0 bases, the J end lost 7 bases, and 10 bases lay between the germline ends. There are 14 residues in the CDR3. CDR3 nucleotide sequence: TGTGCCAGCAGCTTAGCGGACGCGGGACAGCCCCAGCATTTT. Residues: CASSLADAGQPQHF.

The genes are TRBV7-6 and TRBJ2-3, with 8 bases that match TRBD2. CDR1 and CDR2 (germline): SGHVS, FNYEAQ. This CDR3 is built from 16 residues. With V trimmed by 0 bases and J by 4 bases, 6 bases remained unmatched. CDR3 amino acids: CASSLAWGGLADTQYF. In DNA, the CDR3 is TGTGCCAGCAGCTTAGCTTGGGGGGGACTAGCAGATACGCAGTATTTT.

This sequence joins TRBV6-1 and TRBJ2-1; tentatively, D is TRBD1 (5 bases). V was clipped by 0 bases and J by 13 bases, with 16 bases between them. This CDR3 is built from 14 residues. The germline CDR1 and CDR2 sequences are MNHNS and SASEGT. The CDR3 loop is CASSEAFDRPLQFF. CDR3 sequence (DNA): TGTGCCAGCAGTGAAGCCTTTGACAGACCACTTCAGTTCTTC.

In nucleotides, the CDR3 is TGTGCCAGCAGCTTGGGATCGGTTTACGAGCAGTACTTC. The encoded protein is CASSLGSVYEQYF. The rearrangement uses TRBV5-4 and TRBJ2-7; no clear D. This CDR3 spans 13 amino acids. Germline V gene sequence: CDR1 SGHNT, CDR2 YYREEE (reference sequence). The germline V and J ends were trimmed by 0 bases and 4 bases, with 8 bases remaining between them.

The chain recombines TRBV5-1 with TRBJ1-4; D is perhaps TRBD1 (5 bases). Per the germline V gene, CDR1 is SGHRS and CDR2 is YFSETQ. The CDR3 totals 14 residues. The V gene lost 3 bases and the J gene lost 7 bases, with 13 bases spanning the gap. CDR3 region: CASSSTGLFEKLFF. The CDR3 DNA reads as TGCGCCAGCAGCTCCACGGGACTGTTTGAAAAACTGTTTTTT.

The rearrangement joins TRBV6-5 to TRBJ2-7; D remains ambiguous. Trimming stripped 0 bases from V and 1 base from J, with 7 bases between. The CDR3 has 14 amino acids. The germline CDR1 and CDR2 sequences are MNHEY and SVGAGI. CDR3 sequence (DNA): TGTGCCAGCAGTTACTCGGCCTTTTCCTACGAGCAGTACTTC. Residues: CASSYSAFSYEQYF.